The 20 T cell receptor beta chains below were found in one sample sequenced in a study of blood T cell repertoires in COVID-19. Data came from immunoSEQ multiplex PCR; TCRdb stores just in-frame clones and leaves some out. There are about 160,000 clones in the sample; roughly 90% occur only once, and nearly 5% lies in the top ten. The sequenced sample was peripheral blood. The receptors stem from a man aged 25-45 years with COVID-19, enrolled during active disease.

The gene calls are TRBV18 and TRBJ2-5; 8 bases line up with TRBD2. V lost 1 base to trimming and J lost 1 base; unmatched junction nucleotides: 8. The germline CDR1 and CDR2 sequences are KGHSH and LQKENI. This CDR3 is built from 17 residues. CDR3 nucleotide sequence: TGTGCCAGCTCACCACGATCGAGCGGGGGATCCCAAGAGACCCAGTACTTC. It codes for CASSPRSSGGSQETQYF.

This chain joins TRBV19 and TRBJ2-7; D possibly corresponds to TRBD1 (5 bases). V lost 1 base and J lost 3, with 10 bases in between. Germline V gene lookup returns CDR1 LNHDA and CDR2 SQIVND (reference sequence). The CDR3 is 14 residues long. The CDR3 region has the DNA TGTGCCAGTAGTATAGTGCTCGACAGCTACGAGCAGTACTTC. It translates to CASSIVLDSYEQYF.

The rearrangement links TRBV7-9 to TRBJ1-2; possibly TRBD1 for D (5 bases). V lost 4 bases and J lost 6, with 18 bases in between. The CDR3 is made up of 15 amino acids. Germline V lookup: CDR1 SEHNR, CDR2 FQNEAQ (reference sequence). The CDR3 DNA is TGTGCCAGCAGCTCAGAGTTGGCAGGGAGGGATGGCTACACCTTC. Amino acid sequence: CASSSELAGRDGYTF.

This chain joins TRBV7-2 and TRBJ2-2; no clear D. Germline V gene data show CDR1 as SGHTA and CDR2 as FQGNSA. V lost 7 bases, J lost 4 bases, and 10 bases lay in between. This CDR3 contains 13 residues. The CDR3 bases are TGTGCCAGCACCCTAGGCCTCACCGGGGAGCTGTTTTTT. This sequence encodes CASTLGLTGELFF.

The chain carries TRBV7-2 and TRBJ2-1; 7 bases are a match to TRBD2. The CDR3 totals 17 residues. Losses at the gene ends were 1 base for V and 0 bases for J; bases not matched to a gene: 6. The germline CDR1 and CDR2 sequences are SGHTA and FQGNSA. The CDR3 loop reads CASSLVFGGSSYNEQFF. Written as DNA, the CDR3 is TGTGCCAGCAGCTTAGTGTTTGGCGGGAGCTCCTACAATGAGCAGTTCTTC.

The chain couples TRBV2 to TRBJ1-5, with D uncertain. Trimming removed 3 bases at V and 0 bases at J, with 6 bases between. The CDR3 has 14 residues. The germline gives CDR1 SNHLY, CDR2 FYNNEI. The CDR3, as DNA: TGTGCCAGCAGTGAGGGAGTTAGCAATCAGCCCCAGCATTTT. Protein sequence: CASSEGVSNQPQHF.

This chain joins TRBV5-6 and TRBJ2-7, with D perhaps matching TRBD1 (6 bases). The CDR3 loop spans 15 amino acids. Germline loops: CDR1 SGHDT, CDR2 YYEEEE. Trimming left V 4 bases short and J 1 base short, with 15 bases between. The DNA of the CDR3 is TGTGCCAGCAGCGCCATCCAGGGGCTATCCTACGAGCAGTACTTC. Encoded protein: CASSAIQGLSYEQYF.

This clone was detected only a few times. The chain uses TRBV7-2 and TRBJ1-5; weak D call: TRBD1 (6 bases). Between the trimmed V and J ends, which lost 4 bases and 7 bases, there was a span of 8 bases. The CDR3 has 12 amino acids. Germline V gene lookup returns CDR1 SGHTA and CDR2 FQGNSA. As DNA, the CDR3 is TGTGCCAGCAGCTGGGGGGGCCAGCCCCAGCATTTT. As protein: CASSWGGQPQHF.

The V call is TRBV6-5, the J call TRBJ1-3; 8 bases fit TRBD1. The CDR3 is 14 amino acids. Trimming cost V 5 bases and J 4 bases; bases outside gene matches: 4. Germline V gives CDR1 MNHEY, CDR2 SVGAGI. The CDR3 region has the DNA TGTGCCAGCAGTCCTGGGACAGGAGGAAACACCATATATTTT. Amino acid sequence: CASSPGTGGNTIYF.

The V call is TRBV2, the J call TRBJ2-7; the match to TRBD1 covers 9 bases. Trimming took 4 bases from V and 4 from J; bases not matched to a gene: 5. The CDR3 contains 14 residues. The germline CDR1 and CDR2 sequences are SNHLY and FYNNEI. Here the CDR3 DNA reads TGTGCCAGCAGTGTGCAGGGACAGGGTTACGAGCAGTACTTC. Translating gives CASSVQGQGYEQYF.

The rearrangement uses TRBV5-1 and TRBJ2-7; no definite D call. V lost 1 base and J lost 6, with 8 bases in between. The CDR3 runs 12 residues. Per the germline V gene, CDR1 is SGHRS and CDR2 is YFSETQ. The chain's CDR3 is CASSLTGVEQYF. CDR3 DNA: TGCGCCAGCAGCTTGACCGGAGTCGAGCAGTACTTC.

This chain joins TRBV5-5 and TRBJ1-1, with 8 bases fitting TRBD1. Looked up from germline, CDR1 is SGHKS and CDR2 is YYEKEE (reference sequence). V lost 6 bases, J lost 4 bases, and 23 bases stayed unmatched. The CDR3 is 19 residues long. CDR3 in amino acids: CASTPLPAAGGFPGTEAFF. As DNA, the CDR3 is TGTGCCAGCACCCCACTACCGGCGGCAGGGGGCTTTCCGGGCACTGAAGCTTTCTTT.

J is TRBJ2-7 and V is TRBV19, with TRBD2 matching over 9 bases. Trimming removed 6 bases from V and 5 bases from J; junction bases left unmatched: 20. This CDR3 is 18 amino acids long. In germline, CDR1 is LNHDA, CDR2 SQIVND (reference sequence). CDR3 in DNA: TGTGCCAGTAGCAGCCGGGCGATTCGACTAGCGGCAGAACACGAGCAGTACTTC. This translates into CASSSRAIRLAAEHEQYF. Combining the CDR3 with reference TRBV19 and TRBJ2-7 gives the whole variable domain DGGITQSPKYLFRKEGQNVTLSCEQNLNHDAMYWYRQDPGQGLRLIYYSQIVNDFQKGDIAEGYSVSREKKESFPLTVTSAQKNPTAFYLCASSSRAIRLAAEHEQYFGPGTRLTVT.

The V gene is TRBV29-1, the J gene TRBJ1-1; 10 bases agree with TRBD1. Trimming took 6 bases from V and 5 from J; bases not matched to a gene: 12. Germline V lookup: CDR1 SQVTM, CDR2 ANQGSEA. This CDR3 region has 15 residues. The CDR3: CSVGGDRGRWTEAFF. CDR3 nucleotide sequence: TGCAGCGTCGGAGGGGACAGGGGAAGGTGGACTGAAGCTTTCTTT.

This clone occurred once. One end of the junction fails to match germline, which may point to a read error. J is TRBJ2-1 and V is TRBV19; 9 bases agree with TRBD1. The CDR3 is 16 residues long. Germline V gene sequence: CDR1 LNHDA, CDR2 SQIVND (reference sequence). CDR3 nucleotide sequence: TGTGCCAGTACACAAACGGACAGGGGTTTATACAGTGAGCAGTTCTTC. Its translation is CASTQTDRGLYSEQFF.

This rearrangement joins TRBV24-1 to TRBJ2-1, with D possibly being TRBD1 (6 bases). The CDR3 runs 17 residues. The germline V gene encodes CDR1 KGHDR and CDR2 SFDVKD. V gave up 3 bases and J gave up 1 base, with 15 bases separating them. CDR3 sequence: CATSDRPRGRSYNEQFF. The CDR3 region has the DNA TGTGCCACCAGTGATCGACCAAGGGGGAGATCCTACAATGAGCAGTTCTTC.

V gene TRBV5-1 combines with J gene TRBJ2-2; TRBD1 matches at 7 bases. This CDR3 region has 18 residues. The germline V gene encodes CDR1 SGHRS and CDR2 YFSETQ. V gave up 4 bases and J gave up 0 bases; unmatched junction bases: 12. The CDR3 spells CASSASSGTASNTGELFF. In DNA form, the CDR3 reads TGCGCCAGCAGCGCGTCCTCCGGGACAGCTTCGAACACCGGGGAGCTGTTTTTT.

This clone was detected once. The genes are TRBV2 and TRBJ2-1; TRBD2 is a possible D gene (6 bases). This CDR3 has 16 residues. V was shortened by 5 bases and J by 2 bases, with 16 bases between the two germline ends. The germline V gene has CDR1 SNHLY and CDR2 FYNNEI. Here the CDR3 DNA reads TGTGCCAGCAGTCCCTGGGAGGCAGGGACCTACAATGAGCAGTTCTTC. Its translation: CASSPWEAGTYNEQFF.

The genes are TRBV7-9 and TRBJ2-5; no clear D gene. Germline CDR1 is SEHNR and CDR2 is FQNEAQ (reference sequence). The CDR3 is 15 residues long. V gave up 0 bases and J gave up 2 bases, with 10 bases separating them. The CDR3 loop is CASSLARAPQETQYF. CDR3 nucleotide sequence: TGTGCCAGCAGCTTAGCGCGCGCGCCTCAAGAGACCCAGTACTTC. The variable domain in full, with the rest retrieved from reference TRBV7-9 and TRBJ2-5, is DTGVSQNPRHKITKRGQNVTFRCDPISEHNRLYWYRQTLGQGPEFLTYFQNEAQLEKSRLLSDRFSAERPKGSFSTLEIQRTEQGDSAMYLCASSLARAPQETQYFGPGTRLLVL.

The rearrangement joins TRBV7-6 to TRBJ1-2; TRBD1 might be the D (6 bases). Trimming removed 2 bases from V and 0 bases from J, with 13 bases in between. Germline V lookup: CDR1 SGHVS, CDR2 FNYEAQ. The CDR3 consists of 16 residues. The CDR3 spells CASSLRVDRANYGYTF. In nucleotides, the CDR3 is TGTGCCAGCAGCTTACGAGTGGACAGAGCTAACTATGGCTACACCTTC.